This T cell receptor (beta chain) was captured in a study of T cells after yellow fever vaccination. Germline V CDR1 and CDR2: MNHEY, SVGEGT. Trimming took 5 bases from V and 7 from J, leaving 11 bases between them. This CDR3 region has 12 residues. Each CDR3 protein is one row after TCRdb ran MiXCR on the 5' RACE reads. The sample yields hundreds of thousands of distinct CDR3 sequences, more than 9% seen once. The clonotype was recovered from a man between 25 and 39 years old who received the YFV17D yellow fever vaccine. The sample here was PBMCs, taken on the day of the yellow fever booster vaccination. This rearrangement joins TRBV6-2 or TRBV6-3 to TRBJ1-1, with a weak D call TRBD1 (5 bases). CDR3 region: CASSPRTLEAFF. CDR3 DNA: TGTGCCAGCAGTCCCCGGACACTTGAAGCTTTCTTT.